Described below is a single T cell receptor (beta chain) sequence and its context. The CDR3 totals 17 residues. Germline V gives CDR1 LNHDA, CDR2 SQIVND (reference sequence). The trim removed 7 bases at V and 6 bases at J, leaving 13 bases unmatched. The entry originates in a study of blood T cell repertoires in COVID-19. Study information: T cells, B-cell-depleted T cells, or PBMCs provided the cDNA or gDNA that served as material.

Some clones are missing from TCRdb's copy, which holds only in-frame ones; the method was immunoSEQ multiplex PCR. The top ten clones hold about 4.9% of a sample with about 93,000 clones, 75% to 90% of them seen once. Sequencing was performed on peripheral blood. The chain is built from TRBV19 and TRBJ1-6; TRBD1 matches at 9 bases. The sequence came from a man between 60 and 75 years old with COVID-19, enrolled during active disease. In DNA form, the CDR3 reads TGTGCCAGTACCTTGACCGGGACAGGGATTTTTAATTCACCCCTCCACTTT. Translation: CASTLTGTGIFNSPLHF.